The source of this T cell receptor beta chain is a study of blood T cell repertoires in COVID-19. Study in general: Both acute and convalescent COVID-19 samples were obtained from the United States, Italy and Spain. The cDNA or gDNA used as material had been derived from T cells, B-cell-depleted T cells, or PBMCs.

The germline gives CDR1 SGHRS, CDR2 YFSETQ. Germline trimming cut 0 bases from V and 9 bases from J; bases unmatched to any gene: 0. The length of the CDR3 is 12 residues. In the original workflow: Reference gene primer amplification in the assay estimated nucleated cell counts. Using immunoSEQ multiplex PCR, the repertoire was profiled, and TCRdb retains in-frame clones only, with some absent. That table supplies the V and J calls and clone size; D and trimming were determined from the DNA. This sample has 150,000 or so clones, with around 80% found just once. The chain is built from TRBV5-1 and TRBJ1-5; TRBD1 agrees at 7 bases. The sequence derives from a human donor with acute or convalescent COVID-19. The donor label of this sample is uncertain. Sequenced input: peripheral blood. The CDR3 loop reads CASSLDRGPQHF. CDR3 DNA sequence: TGCGCCAGCAGCTTGGACAGGGGGCCCCAGCATTTT.